One and the same sample provided the 3 T cell receptor beta chains below, sequenced in a study of cytomegalovirus exposure and HLA in healthy donors. PCR involved 60 Vbeta and 13 Jbeta primers. Profiling relied on immunoSEQ multiplex PCR, and the TCRdb table lists in-frame clones only, not all of them. The table records 50,000 to 55,000 clones, approximately 52% of them present only once. Sample: PBMCs. Every receptor here comes from a human donor in good health.

This chain connects TRBV7-2 to TRBJ2-5, with 10 bases aligning to TRBD2. CDR3 length: 16 residues. With 5 bases clipped from V and 5 bases from J, the junction kept 11 bases outside the gene matches. Germline V gene lookup returns CDR1 SGHTA and CDR2 FQGNSA. In DNA form, the CDR3 reads TGTGCCAGCAGCGCCTCGGGAGCGGGGGGGCTGGAGACCCAGTACTTC. Encoded protein: CASSASGAGGLETQYF. Using reference TRBV7-2 and TRBJ2-5 for the parts outside the CDR3, the full variable domain is GAGVSQSPSNKVTEKGKDVELRCDPISGHTALYWYRQSLGQGLEFLIYFQGNSAPDKSGLPSDRFSAERTGGSVSTLTIQRTQQEDSAVYLCASSASGAGGLETQYFGPGTRLLVL.

The chain links TRBV7-8 to TRBJ1-1, with D perhaps TRBD1 (6 bases). Germline-derived CDR1 and CDR2 are SGHVS and FQNEAQ. The ends were cut back, 4 bases at V and 4 bases at J, with 37 bases in the middle. This CDR3 is built from 22 residues. The CDR3 region has the DNA TGTGCCAGCAGCTCAGATTCTCGGAGGACAGTACGGGAAGGAGGATTGGGCACTGAAGCTTTCTTT. It specifies CASSSDSRRTVREGGLGTEAFF.

This rearrangement joins TRBV7-9 to TRBJ1-1; D gene uncertain. CDR3 length: 13 amino acids. Germline V CDR1 and CDR2: SEHNR, FQNEAQ (reference sequence). V lost 1 base to trimming and J lost 3 bases, with 6 bases between them. The chain's CDR3 is CASSLEEYTEAFF. In DNA form, the CDR3 reads TGTGCCAGCAGCTTAGAGGAGTACACTGAAGCTTTCTTT.